Presented here are 22 T cell receptor beta chains from one specimen sequenced in a study of neurological immune-mediated disorders. Time point noted: longitudinal time-point 1 (baseline). A single record per CDR3 protein comes from TCRdb applying MiXCR to the 5' RACE reads. The data hold tens of thousands of distinct CDR3 sequences, with approximately 12% observed a single time. The specimen was PBMCs. The source is a male donor with HTLV-1-associated myelopathy (HAM/TSP).

This clonotype was seen ten or more times. The chain has TRBV7-9 and TRBJ1-4, with D uncertain. The ends were cut back, 5 bases at V and 7 bases at J, with 14 bases in the middle. This CDR3 contains 14 residues. The germline CDR1 and CDR2 sequences are SEHNR and FQNEAQ (reference sequence). CDR3 region: CASSPTTPVEKLFF. The CDR3 region has the DNA TGTGCCAGCAGCCCCACTACTCCGGTTGAAAAACTGTTTTTT. Full variable domain (remainder filled in from reference TRBV7-9 and TRBJ1-4): DTGVSQNPRHKITKRGQNVTFRCDPISEHNRLYWYRQTLGQGPEFLTYFQNEAQLEKSRLLSDRFSAERPKGSFSTLEIQRTEQGDSAMYLCASSPTTPVEKLFFGSGTQLSVL.

The sample holds many counts of this clonotype. This chain connects TRBV4-1 to TRBJ2-7, with 10 bases identical to TRBD1. Per the germline V gene, CDR1 is MGHRA and CDR2 is YSYEKL. The junction had 9 bases not matched to a gene; V was cut back by 1 base and J by 6 bases. The CDR3 is 16 residues long. CDR3 protein: CASSQVTGQGIGEQYF. CDR3 sequence (DNA): TGCGCCAGCAGCCAAGTTACGGGACAGGGGATTGGCGAGCAGTACTTC.

This clonotype was detected only a few times. CDR3 in amino acids: CASSSRQGNTDTQYF. The CDR3 nucleotides are TGTGCCAGCAGTTCACGACAGGGGAACACAGATACGCAGTATTTT. This chain uses TRBV6-2 or TRBV6-3 with TRBJ2-3; 8 positions agree with TRBD1. The germline V gene has CDR1 MNHEY and CDR2 SVGEGT. The CDR3 spans 15 residues. Trimming removed 4 bases from V and 2 bases from J; junction bases left unmatched: 5.

This clonotype was counted many times. J is TRBJ1-2 and V is TRBV20-1; possible D gene TRBD1, 6 bases. Trimming took off 8 bases at V and 4 bases at J, with 17 bases between the two ends. CDR1 and CDR2 (germline): DFQATT, SNEGSKA (reference sequence). This CDR3 comprises 13 residues. The CDR3 here is CSPNQGQTYGYTF. The CDR3 coding sequence is TGCAGTCCAAACCAAGGACAGACCTATGGCTACACCTTC.

CDR3 residues: CSAAAGLNQPQHF. CDR3 in DNA: TGCAGTGCTGCCGCGGGGCTCAATCAGCCCCAGCATTTT. J is TRBJ1-5 and V is TRBV20-1, with a tentative D call TRBD1 (5 bases). The V end was cut by 5 bases, the J end by 3 bases, with 11 bases between. The CDR3 totals 13 residues. CDR1 DFQATT and CDR2 SNEGSKA come from the germline V gene (reference sequence).

Ten or more counts support this clonotype. The genes are TRBV7-8 and TRBJ2-1; tentative D call: TRBD1 (6 bases). There are 16 residues in the CDR3. V was pared by 1 base and J by 8 bases, with 18 bases between. Germline CDR1 SGHVS, CDR2 FQNEAQ. The CDR3 DNA sequence: TGTGCCAGCAGCTTAGTGTGGGGACAACGGTACGATGAGCAGTTCTTC. It translates to CASSLVWGQRYDEQFF. The whole variable domain, remainder taken from reference TRBV7-8 and TRBJ2-1, is GAGVSQSPRYKVAKRGQDVALRCDPISGHVSLFWYQQALGQGPEFLTYFQNEAQLDKSGLPSDRFFAERPEGSVSTLKIQRTQQEDSAVYLCASSLVWGQRYDEQFFGPGTRLTVL.

This clonotype was recorded many times. The chain employs TRBV5-1 and TRBJ1-3; 7 nucleotides line up with TRBD1. After removal of 3 bases from V and 0 bases from J, the junction contained 15 bases not matched to a gene. Germline-derived CDR1 and CDR2 are SGHRS and YFSETQ. This CDR3 is built from 19 residues. CDR3 sequence: CASSSRGAQAAFSGNTIYF. In DNA, the CDR3 is TGCGCCAGCAGCTCCAGGGGGGCACAGGCGGCCTTCTCTGGAAACACCATATATTTT.

The table lists this clonotype with many counts. The V gene is TRBV18, the J gene TRBJ1-1; D is unresolved. Germline CDR1 and CDR2: KGHSH and LQKENI. This CDR3 has 13 residues. Trimming took off 2 bases at V and 2 bases at J, with 6 bases between the two ends. The CDR3 region is CASSPETNTEAFF. The DNA of the CDR3 is TGTGCCAGCTCACCAGAAACAAACACTGAAGCTTTCTTT.

This clonotype showed up many times. The chain combines TRBV5-1 with TRBJ1-4; 7 bases match TRBD1. Germline V CDR1 and CDR2: SGHRS, YFSETQ. The V segment lost 2 bases and the J segment 3 bases; nucleotides outside the gene matches: 4. The CDR3 has 15 residues. CDR3 bases: TGCGCCAGCAGCTTATCCGGGACAGCTAATGAAAAACTGTTTTTT. Amino acid sequence: CASSLSGTANEKLFF.

This clonotype was detected ten times or more. V gene TRBV20-1 combines with J gene TRBJ1-6; D perhaps matches TRBD1 (6 bases). V gave up 6 bases and J gave up 7 bases, with 10 bases separating them. Germline V CDR1 and CDR2: DFQATT, SNEGSKA (reference sequence). The CDR3 loop spans 12 amino acids. The CDR3 reads CSAGQLNSPLHF. Written as DNA, the CDR3 is TGCAGTGCCGGACAGTTAAATTCACCCCTCCACTTT.

This clonotype has at least ten counts. V is TRBV28 and J is TRBJ2-2, with 7 bases matching TRBD2. J lost 3 bases, V lost 7 bases, and 5 bases had no gene match. Looked up from germline, CDR1 is MDHEN and CDR2 is SYDVKM. CDR3 length: 14 amino acids. This CDR3 is CASTLGGDTGELFF. In DNA, the CDR3 is TGTGCCAGCACCCTGGGGGGGGACACCGGGGAGCTGTTTTTT. Combining the CDR3 with reference TRBV28 and TRBJ2-2 gives the whole variable domain DVKVTQSSRYLVKRTGEKVFLECVQDMDHENMFWYRQDPGLGLRLIYFSYDVKMKEKGDIPEGYSVSREKKERFSLILESASTNQTSMYLCASTLGGDTGELFFGEGSRLTVL.

This clonotype was counted ten times or more. The chain couples TRBV7-8 to TRBJ1-1, with D tentatively TRBD1 (5 bases). This CDR3 has 13 residues. The V and J ends lost 5 bases and 3 bases respectively, with 10 bases between them. Germline CDR1 SGHVS, CDR2 FQNEAQ. This chain's CDR3 is CASSDGGDTEAFF. The CDR3 DNA reads TGTGCCAGCAGCGATGGAGGGGACACTGAAGCTTTCTTT.

Remarks on this clonotype: A much larger clone differs by one base, so this may be a read error. The chain recombines TRBV5-1 with TRBJ2-1, with a weak D call TRBD1 (7 bases). Germline V gene sequence: CDR1 SGHRS, CDR2 YFSETQ. V lost 9 bases and J 8 bases, leaving 18 bases between the germline ends. This CDR3 is built from 13 residues. CDR3 protein: CAIPTGRTHEQFF. In nucleotides, the CDR3 is TGCGCCATACCGACAGGGAGGACCCATGAGCAGTTCTTC.

This clonotype was counted ten times or more. This chain links TRBV25-1 with TRBJ1-1; D is uncertain. The CDR3 sequence is 15 residues long. The germline V and J ends were trimmed by 3 bases and 0 bases, with 11 bases remaining between them. Germline CDR1 reads MGHDK; CDR2 reads SYGVNS. The CDR3 nucleotides read TGTGCCAGCAGTGATCCCCGAAGGTTGAACACTGAAGCTTTCTTT. Translating it yields CASSDPRRLNTEAFF.

The chain has TRBV27 and TRBJ1-1, with D unresolved. The ends were cut back, 3 bases at V and 3 bases at J, with 11 bases in the middle. From germline, CDR1 is MNHEY and CDR2 SMNVEV (reference sequence). The CDR3 consists of 14 residues. The CDR3 loop reads CASSFLGGDTEAFF. The CDR3 DNA reads as TGTGCCAGCAGTTTTCTAGGAGGTGACACTGAAGCTTTCTTT.

This clonotype appeared many times. The rearrangement links TRBV6-5 to TRBJ1-2; D remains ambiguous. Germline V gene data show CDR1 as MNHEY and CDR2 as SVGAGI. Between the trimmed V and J ends, which lost 0 bases and 4 bases, there was a span of 18 bases. CDR3 length: 17 amino acids. CDR3 amino acids: CASSYSVKGWEGYGYTF. In nucleotides, the CDR3 is TGTGCCAGCAGTTACTCGGTGAAAGGTTGGGAGGGCTATGGCTACACCTTC.

This clonotype was picked up many times. V is TRBV6-5 and J is TRBJ2-7; 9 bases align to TRBD2. The CDR3 covers 15 residues. Per the germline V gene, CDR1 is MNHEY and CDR2 is SVGAGI. The trim removed 5 bases at V and 5 bases at J, leaving 10 bases unmatched. CDR3 in amino acids: CASSPLAGGAHEQYF. For the CDR3, the DNA is TGTGCCAGCAGTCCTCTGGCGGGGGGGGCTCACGAGCAGTACTTC.

This clonotype was detected many times. This sequence joins TRBV14 and TRBJ1-5; possible D gene TRBD1, 5 bases. Germline V gene lookup returns CDR1 SGHDN and CDR2 FVKESK. The ends were cut back, 3 bases at V and 9 bases at J, with 18 bases in the middle. The CDR3 covers 15 residues. DNA of the CDR3: TGTGCCAGCAGCCAGGGGGGTTCCGGCCATAGGCCCCAGCATTTT. This translates into CASSQGGSGHRPQHF. The whole variable domain, filled in from reference TRBV14 and TRBJ1-5, reads EAGVTQFPSHSVIEKGQTVTLRCDPISGHDNLYWYRRVMGKEIKFLLHFVKESKQDESGMPNNRFLAERTGGTYSTLKVQPAELEDSGVYFCASSQGGSGHRPQHFGDGTRLSIL.

The rearrangement links TRBV5-8 to TRBJ2-5; 8 positions match TRBD1. Germline CDR1 reads SGHTS; CDR2 reads YDEGEE. This CDR3 has 17 residues. V was clipped by 1 base and J by 2 bases; unmatched bases: 10. The CDR3 region has the DNA TGTGCCAGCAGCTTGTTGGGGTGGACAGGGCGTCAAGAGACCCAGTACTTC. Translated, it gives CASSLLGWTGRQETQYF.

Judged by abundance, this clonotype is medium-sized. This rearrangement joins TRBV15 to TRBJ1-5; D is unclear. CDR3 length: 16 amino acids. V gave up 0 bases and J gave up 0 bases, with 9 bases separating them. Per germline, CDR1 LNHNV and CDR2 YYDKDF (reference sequence). The CDR3 coding sequence is TGTGCCACCAGCAGAGATTCGGGATATAGCAATCAGCCCCAGCATTTT. Translated: CATSRDSGYSNQPQHF.

This clonotype was picked up many times. This chain joins TRBV2 and TRBJ1-2; D possibly corresponds to TRBD1 (5 bases). This CDR3 is built from 12 residues. Trimming cost V 1 base and J 12 bases, with 12 bases left between them. Germline V CDR1 and CDR2: SNHLY, FYNNEI. The CDR3 sequence is CASSEVAGFDTF. CDR3 in DNA: TGTGCCAGCAGTGAAGTGGCAGGGTTCGACACCTTC.

This clonotype was seen repeatedly, ten times or more. The gene calls are TRBV7-2 and TRBJ2-3, with 12 bases matching TRBD2. With 3 bases clipped from V and 5 bases from J, the junction kept 9 bases outside the gene matches. This CDR3 spans 17 amino acids. Germline CDR1 is SGHTA and CDR2 is FQGNSA. CDR3 residues: CASSFSSGGARVDTQYF. The DNA of the CDR3 is TGTGCCAGCAGCTTTTCTAGCGGGGGGGCCCGGGTAGATACGCAGTATTTT.